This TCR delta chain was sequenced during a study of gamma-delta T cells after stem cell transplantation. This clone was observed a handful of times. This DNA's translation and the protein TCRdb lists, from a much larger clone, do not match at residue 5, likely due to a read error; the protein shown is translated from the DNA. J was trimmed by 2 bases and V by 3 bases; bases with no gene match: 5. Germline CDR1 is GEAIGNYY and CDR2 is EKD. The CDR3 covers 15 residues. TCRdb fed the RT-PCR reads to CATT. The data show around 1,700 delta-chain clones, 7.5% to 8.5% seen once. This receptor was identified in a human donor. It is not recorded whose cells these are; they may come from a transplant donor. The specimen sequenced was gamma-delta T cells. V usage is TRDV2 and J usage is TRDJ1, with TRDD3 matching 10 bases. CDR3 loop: CACDALLGDTDKLIF. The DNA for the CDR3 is TGTGCCTGTGACGCTCTACTGGGGGATACCGATAAACTCATCTTT.